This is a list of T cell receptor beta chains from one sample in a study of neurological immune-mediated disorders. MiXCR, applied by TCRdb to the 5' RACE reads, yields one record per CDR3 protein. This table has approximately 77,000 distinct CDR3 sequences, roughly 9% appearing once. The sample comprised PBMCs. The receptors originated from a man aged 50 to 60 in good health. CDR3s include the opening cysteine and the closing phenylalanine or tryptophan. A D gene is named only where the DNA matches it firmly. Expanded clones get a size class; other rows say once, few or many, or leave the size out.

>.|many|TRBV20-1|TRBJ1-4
CSAFPTQVRNEKLFF
TGCAGTGCTTTCCCAACCCAGGTCCGAAATGAAAAACTGTTTTTT
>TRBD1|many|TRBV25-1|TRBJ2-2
CASSEYIGATPGTGVTGELFF
TGTGCCAGCAGTGAATATATAGGAGCCACGCCCGGGACAGGGGTCACCGGGGAGCTGTTTTTT
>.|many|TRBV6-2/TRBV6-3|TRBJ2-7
CASSYSRREVLIAEQYF
TGTGCCAGCAGTTACTCTCGGCGGGAAGTCTTAATAGCCGAGCAGTACTTC
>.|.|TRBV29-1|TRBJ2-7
CSVESQFSYEQYF
TGCAGCGTTGAATCTCAGTTCTCCTACGAGCAGTACTTC
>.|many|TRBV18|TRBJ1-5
CASSPPTGSGNQPQHF
TGTGCCAGCTCACCACCGACGGGATCTGGCAATCAGCCCCAGCATTTT
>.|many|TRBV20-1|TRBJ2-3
CSAREGAQYF
TGCAGTGCTCGCGAGGGGGCGCAGTATTTT
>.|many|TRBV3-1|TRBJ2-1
CASSQGKRRRYNEQFF
TGTGCCAGCAGCCAAGGGAAGCGGCGGAGATACAATGAGCAGTTCTTC
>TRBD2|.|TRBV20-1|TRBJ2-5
CSARVFGTREETQYF
TGCAGTGCTAGAGTATTTGGGACTAGGGAAGAGACCCAGTACTTC
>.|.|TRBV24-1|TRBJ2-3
CATSDLARDNTDTQYF
TGTGCCACCAGTGATTTGGCTCGGGACAACACAGATACGCAGTATTTT
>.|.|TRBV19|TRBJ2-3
CASSISDTQYF
TGTGCCAGTAGTATTTCGGATACGCAGTATTTT
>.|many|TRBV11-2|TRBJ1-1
CASSASKGWTEAFF
TGTGCCAGCAGCGCGTCTAAGGGTTGGACTGAAGCTTTCTTT
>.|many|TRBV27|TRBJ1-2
CASSPRGGVMNYGYTF
TGTGCCAGCAGTCCCCGGGGCGGGGTGATGAACTATGGCTACACCTTC
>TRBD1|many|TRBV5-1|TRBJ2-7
CASSSPGQVYEQYF
TGCGCCAGCAGCTCCCCGGGACAGGTTTACGAGCAGTACTTC
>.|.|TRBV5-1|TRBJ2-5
CASSFRPGSQETQYF
TGCGCCAGCAGCTTCCGGCCCGGTTCGCAAGAGACCCAGTACTTC
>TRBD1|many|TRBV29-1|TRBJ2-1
CSVEDRDYNEQFF
TGCAGCGTCGAGGACAGGGACTACAATGAGCAGTTCTTC
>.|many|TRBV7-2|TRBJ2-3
CASSLAPGRGQNTQYF
TGTGCCAGCAGCCTCGCCCCTGGCAGGGGTCAAAATACGCAGTATTTT
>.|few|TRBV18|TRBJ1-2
CASSATHQSPYGYTF
TGTGCCAGCTCGGCCACACATCAGAGTCCCTATGGCTACACCTTC
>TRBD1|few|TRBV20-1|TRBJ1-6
CSAGDRGASPLHF
TGCAGTGCTGGAGACAGGGGCGCTTCACCCCTCCACTTT
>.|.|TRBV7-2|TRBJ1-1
CASSPGSIGTEAFF
TGTGCCAGCAGCCCGGGATCAATTGGGACTGAAGCTTTCTTT
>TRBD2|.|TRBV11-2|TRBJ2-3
CASSPIRGGEDTQYF
TGTGCCAGCAGCCCGATTCGGGGGGGTGAAGATACTCAGTATTTT
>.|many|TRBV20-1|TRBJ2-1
CSARDPKGGTYNEQFF
TGCAGTGCTAGAGATCCGAAAGGGGGTACCTACAATGAGCAGTTCTTC
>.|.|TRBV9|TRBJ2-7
CASSVGRAAGNLYEQYF
TGTGCCAGCAGCGTAGGCCGAGCGGCAGGCAACCTCTACGAGCAGTACTTC
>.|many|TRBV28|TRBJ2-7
CASSSSDTTYEQYF
TGTGCCAGCAGTTCCTCGGACACGACCTACGAGCAGTACTTC
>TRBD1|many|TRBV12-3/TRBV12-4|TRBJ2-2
CASSLDRGTGELFF
TGTGCCAGCAGTTTAGACAGGGGCACCGGGGAGCTGTTTTTT
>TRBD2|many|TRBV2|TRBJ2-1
CASSETSQAGGHFYEQFF
TGTGCCAGCAGTGAAACGTCACAAGCGGGGGGGCATTTTTATGAGCAGTTCTTC
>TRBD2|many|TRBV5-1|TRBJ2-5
CASSEGLAVQETQYF
TGCGCCAGCAGCGAGGGACTAGCGGTCCAAGAGACCCAGTACTTC
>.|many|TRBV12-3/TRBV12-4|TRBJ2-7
CASSLMGRDEQYF
TGTGCCAGCAGTTTAATGGGGCGCGACGAGCAGTACTTC
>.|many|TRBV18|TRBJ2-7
CASSLERLWEQYF
TGTGCCAGCTCACTCGAAAGGTTGTGGGAGCAGTACTTC
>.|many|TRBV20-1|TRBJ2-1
CSAFSYHEQFF
TGCAGTGCTTTTAGTTACCATGAGCAGTTCTTC
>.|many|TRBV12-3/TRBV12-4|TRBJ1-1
CASSPKAQGSTEAFF
TGTGCCAGCAGTCCCAAAGCCCAGGGGAGCACTGAAGCTTTCTTT
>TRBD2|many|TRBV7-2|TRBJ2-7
CASSLRRRLAGGPIYEQYF
TGTGCCAGCAGCTTGAGAAGGAGACTAGCGGGGGGGCCGATCTACGAGCAGTACTTC
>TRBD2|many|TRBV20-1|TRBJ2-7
CSARDSQRGAYEQYF
TGCAGTGCTAGAGATAGCCAGCGGGGGGCCTACGAGCAGTACTTC
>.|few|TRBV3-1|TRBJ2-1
CASSQDRPYNEQFF
TGTGCCAGCAGCCAAGATCGCCCCTACAATGAGCAGTTCTTC
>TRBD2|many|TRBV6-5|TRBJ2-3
CAAGASGAVDTQYF
TGTGCAGCCGGGGCTAGCGGGGCTGTAGATACGCAGTATTTT
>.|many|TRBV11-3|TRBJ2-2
CASSLEYTGELFF
TGTGCCAGCAGCTTAGAGTACACCGGGGAGCTGTTTTTT
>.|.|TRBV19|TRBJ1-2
CASIMDSNYGYTF
TGTGCCAGTATTATGGACAGTAACTATGGCTATACCTTC
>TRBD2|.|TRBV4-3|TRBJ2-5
CASQWTSEETQYF
TGCGCCAGCCAATGGACTAGCGAGGAGACCCAGTACTTC
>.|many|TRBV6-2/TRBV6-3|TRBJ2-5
CASSYSTGPPQETQYF
TGTGCCAGCAGTTACTCAACCGGTCCTCCCCAAGAGACCCAGTACTTC
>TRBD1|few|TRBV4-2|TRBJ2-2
CASSQDRTGTGELFF
TGTGCCAGCAGCCAAGATCGGACAGGGACCGGGGAGCTGTTTTTT
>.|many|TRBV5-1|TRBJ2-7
CASSRTVPGTYEQYF
TGCGCCAGCAGTCGGACAGTCCCTGGGACCTACGAGCAGTACTTC
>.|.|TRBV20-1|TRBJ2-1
CSARGPPQRNEQFF
TGCAGTGCTAGGGGGCCCCCCCAGAGGAATGAGCAGTTCTTC
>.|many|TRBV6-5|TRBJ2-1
CASSESSYNEQFF
TGTGCCAGCAGTGAGAGCTCCTACAATGAGCAGTTCTTC
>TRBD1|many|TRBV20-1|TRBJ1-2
CSAWTGNGYTF
TGCAGTGCTTGGACAGGGAATGGCTACACCTTC
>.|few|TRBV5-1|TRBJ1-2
CASSLEGQPYGYTF
TGCGCCAGCAGCTTGGAAGGACAGCCCTATGGCTACACCTTC
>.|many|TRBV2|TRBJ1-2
CASSVLGHTDYGYTF
TGTGCCAGCAGTGTGCTAGGGCACACCGACTATGGCTACACCTTC
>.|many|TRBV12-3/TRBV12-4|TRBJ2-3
CASSLLFGTQERADTQYF
TGTGCCAGCAGTTTACTTTTTGGGACACAGGAACGGGCAGATACGCAGTATTTT
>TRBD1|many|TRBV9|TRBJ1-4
CARRPGTDNEKLFF
TGTGCCAGACGGCCCGGGACAGATAATGAAAAACTGTTTTTT
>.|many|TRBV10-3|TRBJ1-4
CAISESRAQGEKLFF
TGTGCCATCAGTGAGTCAAGGGCCCAGGGGGAAAAACTGTTTTTT
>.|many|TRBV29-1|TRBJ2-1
CSVAHSYNEQFF
TGCAGCGTGGCGCACTCCTACAATGAGCAGTTCTTC
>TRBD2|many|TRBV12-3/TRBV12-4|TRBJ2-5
CASSRGSAGVGETQYF
TGTGCCAGCAGTCGCGGGTCGGCGGGAGTGGGGGAGACCCAGTACTTC